Given below is one TCR beta chain in context. It lacks a known antigen. Base qualities are not provided; no much larger clone lies one nucleotide away. The data are from a study of T cells in Graves' hyperthyroidism and ophthalmopathy (dated by TCRdb to about 2019). About the full investigation: Peripheral blood was sampled at the time of initial diagnosis, prior to any treatment. To identify TCR V-J signatures that set the groups apart, the researchers used a discovery cohort of roughly 100 patients, made up of under 50 with Graves' ophthalmopathy and 57 with stable Graves' hyperthyroidism. An independent validation cohort of around 19 hyperthyroidism patients and about 15 patients who later progressed to ophthalmopathy tested prospective prediction of ophthalmopathy. For training and testing, the 80 to 100 patients in the discovery cohort were randomly divided in a 7:3 ratio. The study also compared thyroid tissue and blood T-cell repertoires from over 5 Graves' hyperthyroidism patients. Once sampling was done, hyperthyroidism patients were given methimazole at a starting dose of 30 mg daily, whereas ophthalmopathy patients were given high-dose intravenous methylprednisolone. TCR Vbeta CDR3 sequencing of some 140 peripheral blood samples (approximately 44 ophthalmopathy, about 75 hyperthyroidism and roughly 17 progressor patients) is reported in the paper. The study at large found these results: Ophthalmopathy was separated from stable hyperthyroidism by a 13 V-J signature model, with approximately 85% sensitivity and roughly 81% specificity obtained in cross-validation and 80%/75% obtained in testing. Most expanded thyroid clonotypes (frequency above 0.001) were also found in blood, which suggests that blood repertoires may mirror thyroid immune responses. Sample size was not statistically predetermined, and blinding of investigators to group allocation was not performed. In validation, the model predicted progression to ophthalmopathy with around 71% sensitivity and less than 80% specificity, a median of 6.5 months before onset.

Ophthalmopathy patients had moderately to severely active disease, Clinical Activity Score of at least 3, NOSPECS grade of at least 4, and duration under 3 months. Any patient with an uncontrolled infection, another autoimmune disease, pregnancy or lactation was excluded. Diagnoses were established on the basis of clinical symptoms, serum thyroxine and TRAb, thyroid ultrasound, and orbital computed tomography. PBMCs were separated from around 9.1 ml of fresh peripheral blood using Ficoll-Paque density gradient centrifugation. Total RNA was extracted with Trizol reagent, and quality was checked on an Agilent 2100 Bioanalyzer. The TCR beta CDR3 regions were amplified from the RNA transcripts. A first-round RT-PCR of the TCR CDR3 used the HTBI primer set with the Qiagen OneStep RT-PCR kit. A second multiplex PCR round built the libraries, followed by size selection and purification. The libraries were sequenced on an Illumina HiSeq2000 using paired-end 100 bp reads. The source study handled its data this way. SOAPnuke was used to process the raw data, throwing out any read that contained adapters or uncalled bases, had a mean Phred below 15, or lacked an exact constant-primer or identifier match. COPE v1.2.5 was used to merge the high-quality paired reads, and each unique nucleotide sequence was defined as a clonotype. MiTCR v1.1 was used to align clonotypes to the IMGT TRBV, TRBD and TRBJ reference segments. Only V-J combinations with frequency above 0.0001, covering approximately 99% of repertoires, were analysed. A TCS score was defined as the ratio of F50 (clonal expansion) to E x V (chaos), with BLOSUM62-based TCRdist applied between CDR3 peptides within each V-J. Welch's t-statistics and random forest reduced some 510 V-J features to about 13, which were used in a naive Bayes classifier (R e1071). The public reads were run again by TCRdb, first through fastp at Q25 and then through MiXCR, and only productive beta chains were kept. Each record represents a unique CDR3 protein, reported with the most common genes and DNA among its rows. Here the V and J calls rest on TCRdb's processing, not on the authors' analysis. The sample table holds more than 300,000 distinct CDR3 sequences, of which 15% to 20% were seen once. The top ten clones comprise 35% to 45% of the sample.

The sequence derives from a man in his late teens or twenties with Graves' ophthalmopathy. Sequencing was performed on blood.

The CDR3 protein: CASSLQPSAHEQYF. The nucleotide sequence is given as TGCGCCAGCAGCTTGCAACCGTCCGCCCACGAGCAGTACTTC. The chain is assembled from TRBV5-1 and TRBJ2-7; confidence is insufficient to name the D gene. The CDR3 spans 14 residues, from the cysteine through the phenylalanine. The sequence is cut down to CDR3 DNA, 42 bases in frame from base 1. A distance of 13 bases separates the germline ends of V and J, which lose 1 base and 5 bases respectively. In the germline V gene, CDR1 corresponds to SGHRS and CDR2 to YFSETQ.